These 10 T cell receptor beta chains were all obtained from the same sample, sequenced in a study of blood T cells in healthy people across ages (dated by TCRdb to 2015 to 2017). The library was made by 5' RACE. Instrument on record: Illumina HiSeq 2500. A second PCR of roughly 6 to 11 cycles was run with a J-beta primer mix and a sample-barcoded 5' primer. Using fastp at Q25 and MiXCR, TCRdb reprocessed the public reads and kept productive beta chains. Duplicate CDR3 protein sequences are folded into a single record with the most common DNA and genes. The sample records about 1.4 million distinct CDR3 sequences, 55% to 75% of which are singletons. The ten largest clones add up to 5% to 7% of the sample. The material sequenced was blood. Receptors were obtained from a man between 18 and 29 years old in good health.

The chain has TRBV10-3 and TRBJ2-1, with D perhaps matching TRBD2 (5 bases). Germline CDR1 reads ENHRY; CDR2 reads SYGVKD. This CDR3 comprises 15 residues. V shed 6 bases and J shed 4 bases, with 16 bases lying between them. The CDR3 protein is CAIRRAVSPYNEQFF. In DNA form, the CDR3 reads TGTGCCATCAGGCGAGCGGTGTCGCCTTACAATGAGCAGTTCTTC.

This clonotype showed up just once. The gene calls are TRBV10-3 and TRBJ1-6; D unclear. Germline assignment: CDR1 ENHRY and CDR2 SYGVKD. V gave up 7 bases and J gave up 7 bases, with 14 bases separating them. CDR3 size: 14 residues. Written as DNA, the CDR3 is TGTGCCATCAATGATCCCGGGTTAAATTCACCCCTCCACTTT. Translating it yields CAINDPGLNSPLHF.

The V call is TRBV5-1, the J call TRBJ2-1; D remains unclear. Germline values: CDR1 SGHRS, CDR2 YFSETQ. Trimming stripped 0 bases from V and 9 bases from J, with 10 bases between. CDR3 length: 13 residues. CDR3 DNA sequence: TGCGCCAGCAGCTTGGAACTCTCGGGTGAGCAGTTCTTC. Residues: CASSLELSGEQFF.

The chain couples TRBV6-1 to TRBJ2-3, with D unresolved. The germline V and J ends were trimmed by 2 bases and 5 bases, with 14 bases remaining between them. The CDR3 contains 15 residues. Per the germline V gene, CDR1 is MNHNS and CDR2 is SASEGT. The CDR3 DNA reads as TGTGCCAGCAGTGAATATGGTCCGGCACAAGATACGCAGTATTTT. Protein product: CASSEYGPAQDTQYF.

The V gene is TRBV7-2, the J gene TRBJ2-3; 8 bases match TRBD2. With 10 bases clipped from V and 1 base from J, the junction kept 4 bases outside the gene matches. This CDR3 region has 13 residues. Germline CDR1 reads SGHTA; CDR2 reads FQGNSA. CDR3 nucleotide sequence: TGTGCCATCCAGACTAGCGGCACAGATACGCAGTATTTT. Translation: CAIQTSGTDTQYF.

There are a few counts of this clonotype. The V gene is TRBV4-2, the J gene TRBJ1-1; D remains ambiguous. CDR1 and CDR2 (germline): LGHNA, YNFKEQ. This CDR3 has 16 amino acids. V lost 1 base to trimming and J lost 4 bases, with 16 bases between them. In DNA form, the CDR3 reads TGTGCCAGCAGCCAAGGGGCCGCTGGATTAGGCACTGAAGCTTTCTTT. Translating it yields CASSQGAAGLGTEAFF.

This chain connects TRBV4-1 to TRBJ2-1; 12 bases are shared with TRBD2. The CDR3 sequence is 17 residues long. The V gene's germline CDR1 is MGHRA and CDR2 YSYEKL. Germline trimming cut 3 bases from V and 9 bases from J; bases unmatched to any gene: 12. For the CDR3, the DNA is TGCGCCAGCAGCCATCCTCATGGACTAGCGGGGTCTGCTGAGCAGTTCTTC. Its translation: CASSHPHGLAGSAEQFF.

The chain has TRBV27 and TRBJ2-5, with D unclear. The CDR3 is 13 amino acids. The V and J ends lost 2 bases and 11 bases respectively, with 15 bases between them. Germline-derived CDR1 and CDR2 are MNHEY and SMNVEV (reference sequence). The CDR3 reads CASSLRMRKEQYF. CDR3 DNA sequence: TGTGCCAGCAGTTTAAGGATGAGAAAGGAGCAGTACTTC.

This chain joins TRBV3-1 and TRBJ2-1, with TRBD2 matching over 9 bases. The V segment lost 0 bases and the J segment 4 bases; nucleotides outside the gene matches: 7. From germline, CDR1 is LGHDT and CDR2 YNNKEL (reference sequence). The CDR3 consists of 17 residues. The CDR3 region has the DNA TGTGCCAGCAGCCAAGAATGGACTAGCGATTGGTACAATGAGCAGTTCTTC. Protein sequence: CASSQEWTSDWYNEQFF.

V and J are TRBV12-3 or TRBV12-4 and TRBJ2-7; perhaps TRBD1 as D (6 bases). The CDR3 is 12 amino acids. Trimming pared 6 bases from V and 5 bases from J, leaving 11 bases between. CDR3 sequence: CASSPRTDEQYF. DNA for the CDR3: TGTGCCAGCAGCCCCCGGACAGACGAGCAGTACTTC.